This TCR beta chain is from a study of CD8 T cell repertoires and HIV-1 epitope variants. The wider study: Control wells had CMV/EBV/flu peptides, negative Ebola AY9, or no peptide.

Only one count was recorded for this clone. The antigen is undetermined. Produced via immunoSEQ multiplex PCR; TCRdb's table is partial and in-frame only. Of some 5,000 clones in the sample, around 69% were seen once. Sequenced sample: cultured CD8+ T cells derived from PBMCs. The clonotype was recovered from a male donor with HIV.

In nucleotides, the CDR3 is TGTGCCAGCAGTTTATCGGGAGGACTGGGAAACACCATATATTTT. Amino acids: CASSLSGGLGNTIYF. V is TRBV27 and J is TRBJ1-3; unclear D gene. The CDR3 consists of 15 residues. Between the trimmed V and J ends, which lost 0 bases and 4 bases, there was a span of 10 bases. The germline gives CDR1 MNHEY, CDR2 SMNVEV (reference sequence).